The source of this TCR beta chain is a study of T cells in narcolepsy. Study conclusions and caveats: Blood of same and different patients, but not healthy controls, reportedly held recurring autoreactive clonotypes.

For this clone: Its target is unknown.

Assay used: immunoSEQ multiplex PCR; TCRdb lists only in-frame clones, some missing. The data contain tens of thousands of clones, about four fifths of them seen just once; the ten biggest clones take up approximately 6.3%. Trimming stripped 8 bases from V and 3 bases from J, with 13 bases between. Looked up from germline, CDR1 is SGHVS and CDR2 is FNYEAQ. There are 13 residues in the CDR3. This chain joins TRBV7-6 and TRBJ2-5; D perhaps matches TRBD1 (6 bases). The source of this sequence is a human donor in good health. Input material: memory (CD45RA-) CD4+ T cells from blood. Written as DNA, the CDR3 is TGTGCCAGCTCCTGGGCAGGGGAAGAGACCCAGTACTTC. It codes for CASSWAGEETQYF.